What follows are 7 T cell receptor beta chains derived from one specimen sequenced in a study of T cell responses to AZD1222 COVID-19 vaccine. The data were produced by immunoSEQ multiplex PCR, yet TCRdb's version contains in-frame clones alone and is incomplete. The table includes 130,000 to 150,000 clones, over 80% detected once. The sequencing here drew on peripheral blood, taken 28 days after the second AZD1222 dose. The receptors shown here come from an adult who received the AZD1222 COVID-19 vaccine.

The chain is built from TRBV23-1 and TRBJ1-1; the D is unclear. TRBV23-1 qualifies as an ORF whose function is uncertain. CDR3 length equals 15 residues. Deletions cut 5 bases from V and 4 bases from J, with 17 bases between. CDR3 protein: CASSGERELSTEAFF. The CDR3 DNA sequence: TGCGCCAGCAGTGGAGAGAGGGAGCTTAGCACTGAAGCTTTCTTT.

This clone turned up a few times. The chain couples TRBV3-1 (or the pseudogene TRBV3-2) to TRBJ2-7, with D hard to call. V was pared by 1 base and J by 2 bases, with 9 bases between. The CDR3 consists of 14 residues. Per the germline V gene, CDR1 is LGHDT and CDR2 is YNNKEL (reference sequence). CDR3 sequence: CASSQASLPYEQYF. CDR3 in DNA: TGTGCCAGCAGCCAAGCATCCCTCCCCTACGAGCAGTACTTC.

This clone has a handful of counts. The sample contains more than one DNA sequence encoding this CDR3. The chain recombines TRBV11-3 with TRBJ2-7; 7 nucleotides align to TRBD1. CDR1 and CDR2 from the germline V gene are SGHNT and YENEEA. CDR3 length equals 16 residues. V was clipped by 0 bases and J by 0 bases; unmatched bases: 5. CDR3 nucleotides: TGTGCCAGCAGCTTAGAGAGAGGGGGCGGCTCCTACGAGCAGTACTTC. The encoded protein is CASSLERGGGSYEQYF.

The chain is built from TRBV19 and TRBJ2-3; TRBD1 matches 7 bases. Trimming removed 2 bases from V and 1 base from J; junction bases left unmatched: 3. The CDR3 length is 15 residues. In germline, CDR1 is LNHDA, CDR2 SQIVND (reference sequence). As DNA, the CDR3 is TGTGCCAGTAGTATATACAGGGGACGCACAGATACGCAGTATTTT. Residues: CASSIYRGRTDTQYF.

This clone was recorded only once. This sequence joins TRBV5-4 and TRBJ2-2; TRBD2 aligns across 8 bases. CDR1 is SGHNT and CDR2 is YYREEE in the germline V gene (reference sequence). This CDR3 is 16 amino acids long. V shed 3 bases and J 0 bases; nucleotides not matched to a gene: 4. Here the CDR3 DNA reads TGTGCCAGCAGCTCTGGACTAGCATCGAACACCGGGGAGCTGTTTTTT. This sequence encodes CASSSGLASNTGELFF.

This clone was found a few times. The chain combines TRBV4-2 with TRBJ2-7, with D perhaps TRBD2 (6 bases). Deletions cut 0 bases from V and 1 base from J, with 13 bases between. The CDR3 extends over 16 amino acids. Germline lookup yields CDR1 LGHNA and CDR2 YNFKEQ. In DNA, the CDR3 is TGTGCCAGCAGCCAAGATTCTACTAGCCCGTCCTACGAGCAGTACTTC. As protein: CASSQDSTSPSYEQYF.

This clone appeared once. The chain couples TRBV6-6 to TRBJ2-7, with D perhaps TRBD1 or TRBD2 (5 bases each). The CDR3 spans 14 residues. Germline V gene data show CDR1 as MNHNY and CDR2 as SVGAGI (reference sequence). V was trimmed by 6 bases and J by 4 bases, leaving 16 bases between them. The CDR3 reads CASRPGASYYEQYF. In DNA, the CDR3 is TGTGCCAGCAGACCCGGGGCCTCCTATTACGAGCAGTACTTC.